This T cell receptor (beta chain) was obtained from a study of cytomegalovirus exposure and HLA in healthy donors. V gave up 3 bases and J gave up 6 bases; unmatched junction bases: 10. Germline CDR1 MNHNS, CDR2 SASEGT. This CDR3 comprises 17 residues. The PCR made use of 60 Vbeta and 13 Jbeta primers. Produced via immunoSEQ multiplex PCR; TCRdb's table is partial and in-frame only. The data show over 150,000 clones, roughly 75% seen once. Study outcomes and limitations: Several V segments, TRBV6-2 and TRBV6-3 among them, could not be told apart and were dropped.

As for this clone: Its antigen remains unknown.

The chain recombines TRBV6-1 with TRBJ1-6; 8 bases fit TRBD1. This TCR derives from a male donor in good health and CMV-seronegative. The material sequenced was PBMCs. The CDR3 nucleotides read TGTGCCAGCAGTGACCTTGAGAGGACAGGGACTAATTCACCCCTCCACTTT. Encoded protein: CASSDLERTGTNSPLHF.